The 25 T cell receptor beta chains in this list originate from one sample, sequenced in a study of blood T cell repertoires in COVID-19. Using immunoSEQ multiplex PCR, the repertoire was profiled, and TCRdb retains in-frame clones only, with some absent. The table lists some 200,000 clones, 75% to 85% of them singletons. Sequenced: peripheral blood. All receptors derive from a woman between 70 and 85 years old with COVID-19, enrolled during active disease.

The chain uses TRBV3-1 (or the pseudogene TRBV3-2) and TRBJ2-1; no firm D call. Trimming pared 1 base from V and 10 bases from J, leaving 14 bases between. The CDR3 sequence is 14 residues long. Per the germline V gene, CDR1 is LGHDT and CDR2 is YNNKEL (reference sequence). CDR3: CASSQVEANGEQFF. The CDR3 region has the DNA TGTGCCAGCAGCCAAGTTGAGGCTAATGGGGAGCAGTTCTTC.

This chain joins TRBV5-5 and TRBJ2-3; tentative D call: TRBD1 (7 bases). CDR3 length: 18 amino acids. Germline V gene lookup returns CDR1 SGHKS and CDR2 YYEKEE (reference sequence). The V gene lost 4 bases and the J gene lost 1 base, with 22 bases spanning the gap. CDR3 protein: CASSTNSGGRVGTDTQYF. The DNA for the CDR3 is TGTGCCAGCAGCACCAACTCAGGGGGGAGAGTGGGCACAGATACGCAGTATTTT.

V gene TRBV6-5 combines with J gene TRBJ1-5; TRBD1 might be the D (6 bases). The CDR3 consists of 15 residues. V lost 6 bases and J lost 0, with 12 bases in between. CDR1 is MNHEY, CDR2 SVGAGI, per germline. CDR3 sequence (DNA): TGTGCCAGCAGCCGGGGACAAGATAGCAATCAGCCCCAGCATTTT. This translates into CASSRGQDSNQPQHF.

About this clone: Sequence at one end of the junction differs from germline and may be a read error. The chain uses TRBV5-6 and TRBJ2-5; D is perhaps TRBD2 (5 bases). The germline gives CDR1 SGHDT, CDR2 YYEEEE. This CDR3 comprises 14 residues. CDR3: CASSLGSGQETQYF. CDR3 nucleotides: TGTGCCAGTAGCTTGGGCAGCGGTCAAGAGACCCAGTACTTC.

The chain employs TRBV5-4 and TRBJ2-1, with 11 positions matching TRBD2. Germline trimming cut 4 bases from V and 7 bases from J; bases unmatched to any gene: 7. Germline V CDR1 and CDR2: SGHNT, YYREEE (reference sequence). The CDR3 extends over 15 amino acids. The CDR3 DNA is TGTGCCAGCAGCCCACCGGGACTAGCGGATAATGAGCAGTTCTTC. This translates into CASSPPGLADNEQFF.

The chain recombines TRBV21-1 with TRBJ2-7; no check of the table's D call, TRBD1, against the DNA was made. TRBV21-1 is annotated as a pseudogene. The CDR3 sequence is 15 residues long. The CDR3: CASSGRQPRPYEQYF. In DNA form, the CDR3 reads TGTGCCAGCAGCGGACGACAGCCGCGTCCCTACGAGCAGTACTTC.

This chain joins TRBV5-1 and TRBJ2-4; the D gene is possibly TRBD1 (5 bases). This CDR3 has 13 amino acids. V dropped 5 bases and J dropped 6 bases, with 12 bases sitting between them. The germline V gene has CDR1 SGHRS and CDR2 YFSETQ. CDR3 amino acids: CASRPDSLNIQYF. The DNA for the CDR3 is TGCGCCAGCAGACCTGACAGCTTAAACATTCAGTACTTC. Combining the CDR3 with reference TRBV5-1 and TRBJ2-4 gives the whole variable domain KAGVTQTPRYLIKTRGQQVTLSCSPISGHRSVSWYQQTPGQGLQFLFEYFSETQRNKGNFPGRFSGRQFSNSRSEMNVSTLELGDSALYLCASRPDSLNIQYFGAGTRLSVL.

The CDR3 here is CASRYGTSGTYEQYF. For the CDR3, the DNA is TGTGCCAGCAGATACGGGACTAGCGGAACCTACGAGCAGTACTTC. The rearrangement uses TRBV6-5 and TRBJ2-7, with 11 bases matching TRBD2. The CDR3 is made up of 15 amino acids. V lost 6 bases to trimming and J lost 2 bases; unmatched junction nucleotides: 6. Germline V gene sequence: CDR1 MNHEY, CDR2 SVGAGI.

The chain employs TRBV2 and TRBJ1-1; TRBD1 agrees at 7 bases. This CDR3 is 13 amino acids long. Unmatched junction bases numbered 2, after V lost 7 bases and J lost 0 bases. Germline lookup yields CDR1 SNHLY and CDR2 FYNNEI. CDR3 DNA: TGTGCCAGCAAGGGGGCCATGAACACTGAAGCTTTCTTT. Translation: CASKGAMNTEAFF.

This rearrangement joins TRBV10-1 to TRBJ2-3; D unresolved. This CDR3 region has 16 residues. V lost 6 bases, J lost 3 bases, and 19 bases lay in between. CDR1 is WNHNN, CDR2 SYGVQD, per germline (reference sequence). CDR3 residues: CASSDTRASLTDTQYF. CDR3 sequence (DNA): TGCGCCAGCAGCGATACCCGCGCTTCCCTAACAGATACGCAGTATTTT.

The chain uses TRBV27 and TRBJ1-2, with 9 bases that match TRBD1. CDR3 length: 13 amino acids. V was clipped by 6 bases and J by 8 bases; unmatched bases: 7. Germline-derived CDR1 and CDR2 are MNHEY and SMNVEV (reference sequence). CDR3 amino acids: CASRAWTGAGYTF. The CDR3 nucleotides are TGTGCCAGCAGGGCTTGGACAGGGGCGGGCTACACCTTC.

The chain is built from TRBV7-8 and TRBJ2-7; D perhaps matches TRBD2 (6 bases). The CDR3 is made up of 14 amino acids. CDR1 is SGHVS, CDR2 FQNEAQ, per germline. Trimming stripped 0 bases from V and 1 base from J, with 7 bases between. The CDR3 reads CASSLAGLSYEQYF. DNA for the CDR3: TGTGCCAGCAGCTTAGCGGGACTTTCCTACGAGCAGTACTTC. The full variable domain, its missing parts supplied by reference TRBV7-8 and TRBJ2-7, is GAGVSQSPRYKVAKRGQDVALRCDPISGHVSLFWYQQALGQGPEFLTYFQNEAQLDKSGLPSDRFFAERPEGSVSTLKIQRTQQEDSAVYLCASSLAGLSYEQYFGPGTRLTVT.

The sample holds a few counts of this clone. The chain combines TRBV9 with TRBJ2-2; TRBD2 matches at 7 bases. Germline lookup yields CDR1 SGDLS and CDR2 YYNGEE. V lost 2 bases to trimming and J lost 7 bases; unmatched junction nucleotides: 8. The CDR3 sequence is 15 residues long. The CDR3 region is CASSVSGMASGELFF. As DNA, the CDR3 is TGTGCCAGCAGCGTCAGCGGGATGGCGAGCGGGGAGCTGTTTTTT.

The chain couples TRBV11-3 to TRBJ2-1; TRBD2 aligns across 10 bases. There are 13 residues in the CDR3. The germline V gene has CDR1 SGHNT and CDR2 YENEEA. V lost 7 bases, J lost 7 bases, and 4 bases stayed unmatched. The CDR3 DNA sequence: TGTGCCAGCAAGTCTAGCGGGAGTAATGAGCAGTTCTTC. Translating gives CASKSSGSNEQFF. Together with reference TRBV11-3 and TRBJ2-1, the CDR3 gives the full variable domain: EAGVVQSPRYKIIEKKQPVAFWCNPISGHNTLYWYLQNLGQGPELLIRYENEEAVDDSQLPKDRFSAERLKGVDSTLKIQPAELGDSAVYLCASKSSGSNEQFFGPGTRLTVL.

The rearrangement links TRBV12-3 or TRBV12-4 to TRBJ1-1, with D unclear. The CDR3 extends over 12 amino acids. With 6 bases removed from V and 7 bases from J, the gap between germline ends came to 12 bases. Here the CDR3 DNA reads TGTGCCAGCAGGGGTAGCCGCAATGAAGCTTTCTTT. Its translation is CASRGSRNEAFF.

The genes are TRBV7-9 and TRBJ2-7; 8 bases are shared with TRBD1. Trimming cost V 5 bases and J 0 bases; bases outside gene matches: 9. Germline values: CDR1 SEHNR, CDR2 FQNEAQ (reference sequence). This CDR3 spans 16 amino acids. CDR3 DNA: TGTGCCAGCAGCCCATTAAGGGGGACAGGCTCCTACGAGCAGTACTTC. It yields the protein CASSPLRGTGSYEQYF.

The CDR3 loop is CASSFSATGGTEAFF. The CDR3 DNA reads TGTGCCAGCAGCTTCTCTGCGACAGGGGGCACTGAAGCTTTCTTT. The chain recombines TRBV7-2 with TRBJ1-1; TRBD1 agrees at 9 bases. Germline V lookup: CDR1 SGHTA, CDR2 FQGNSA. The CDR3 has 15 residues. V trimming: 3 bases; J trimming: 4 bases; junction bases outside the gene matches: 6.

The chain couples TRBV7-2 to TRBJ2-5, with 8 nucleotides matching TRBD2. The CDR3 has 19 residues. Germline lookup yields CDR1 SGHTA and CDR2 FQGNSA. Losses at the gene ends were 1 base for V and 2 bases for J; bases not matched to a gene: 15. In DNA, the CDR3 is TGTGCCAGCAGCTTAGGCCCCCCCGGGGCGGGGGGACCGCAAGAGACCCAGTACTTC. Protein product: CASSLGPPGAGGPQETQYF.

CDR3 in amino acids: CASSPPFGTSGSVIDTQYF. CDR3 in DNA: TGTGCCAGCAGCCCCCCTTTTGGGACTAGCGGGAGCGTAATAGATACGCAGTATTTT. This chain connects TRBV28 to TRBJ2-3; 14 positions match TRBD2. CDR3 size: 19 residues. The trim removed 6 bases at V and 5 bases at J, leaving 16 bases unmatched. CDR1 MDHEN and CDR2 SYDVKM come from the germline V gene.

This chain joins TRBV28 and TRBJ1-1; 7 bases map to TRBD1. The CDR3 is made up of 14 amino acids. Trimming cost V 10 bases and J 4 bases; bases outside gene matches: 12. Germline V gene lookup returns CDR1 MDHEN and CDR2 SYDVKM. This chain's CDR3 is CATKRENRGTEAFF. In nucleotides, the CDR3 is TGTGCCACCAAAAGGGAGAACAGGGGCACTGAAGCTTTCTTT. The whole variable domain, filled in from reference TRBV28 and TRBJ1-1, reads DVKVTQSSRYLVKRTGEKVFLECVQDMDHENMFWYRQDPGLGLRLIYFSYDVKMKEKGDIPEGYSVSREKKERFSLILESASTNQTSMYLCATKRENRGTEAFFGQGTRLTVV.

The rearrangement links TRBV9 to TRBJ1-2; D not certain. CDR1 is SGDLS and CDR2 is YYNGEE in the germline V gene. Trimming stripped 4 bases from V and 4 bases from J, with 14 bases between. The CDR3 length is 14 residues. The CDR3 spells CASSPRGNLYGYTF. The DNA for the CDR3 is TGTGCCAGCAGCCCACGGGGAAACCTCTATGGCTACACCTTC.

This clone was found once. V usage is TRBV24-1 and J usage is TRBJ1-2; the D is unclear. Trimming took 5 bases from V and 6 from J, leaving 6 bases between them. In germline, CDR1 is KGHDR, CDR2 SFDVKD. The CDR3 is 11 residues long. CDR3 sequence reads: CATSAGNGYTF. CDR3 DNA sequence: TGTGCCACCAGTGCCGGGAATGGCTACACCTTC.

This sequence joins TRBV11-2 and TRBJ2-1, with TRBD2 matching over 15 bases. CDR1 SGHAT and CDR2 FQNNGV come from the germline V gene. This CDR3 is built from 18 residues. V dropped 4 bases and J dropped 9; count of bases not matched to a gene: 13. The chain's CDR3 is CASSSGTSGRKGAIEQFF. CDR3 DNA: TGTGCCAGCAGCTCCGGGACTAGCGGGAGGAAGGGGGCAATTGAGCAGTTCTTC.

As regards this clone: Its ends do not fully match the called genes, so a read error is possible. This chain uses TRBV30 with TRBJ2-7, with a weak D call TRBD2 (5 bases). Per germline, CDR1 GTSNPN and CDR2 SVGIG (reference sequence). The length of the CDR3 is 16 residues. The CDR3, as DNA: TGTGCCTGGAGTGTAATCAGTCCCACTAGTTCCTCCGAGCAGTACTTC. It is translated as CAWSVISPTSSSEQYF.

The chain couples TRBV30 to TRBJ2-7, with 8 bases aligning to TRBD2. With V trimmed by 2 bases and J by 2 bases, 11 bases remained unmatched. The CDR3 is 16 residues long. Germline values: CDR1 GTSNPN, CDR2 SVGIG (reference sequence). CDR3 protein: CAWSLWGGRRTYEQYF. The DNA for the CDR3 is TGTGCCTGGAGTTTATGGGGCGGGAGGAGAACCTACGAGCAGTACTTC. Variable domain in full (rest from reference TRBV30 and TRBJ2-7): SQTIHQWPATLVQPVGSPLSLECTVEGTSNPNLYWYRQAAGRGLQLLFYSVGIGQISSEVPQNLSASRPQDRQFILSSKKLLLSDSGFYLCAWSLWGGRRTYEQYFGPGTRLTVT.